The rows below give T cell receptor beta chains drawn from one sample of a study of T-cell memory formation after mild COVID-19. Each CDR3 protein is one row after TCRdb ran MiXCR on the 5' RACE reads. The data contain roughly 300,000 distinct CDR3 sequences, about 13% of them singletons. The sample was PBMCs or a T cell subset sorted from them (not recorded which). All receptors derive from a man between 18 and 29 years old who had mild COVID-19 (a few samples of this study predate the infection). Cell type and time point are not known. The conserved cysteine and the conserved F or W are not part of the CDR3 here. Clone sizes are given selectively: once, few, many, or a class where the clone is expanded.

v_call clone_size cdr3_aa
TRBV9 NA ASSVGVQGARETQY
TRBV11-2 NA ASSRVLVNQETQY
TRBV18 few ASSPAKNTEAF
TRBV28 few ASSGQGRGTEAF
TRBV6-2/TRBV6-3 NA ASSYGDRTRLRGYT
TRBV7-2 NA ASSPRTAGNSPLH
TRBV11-3 NA ASSLTGTGGSGNTIY
TRBV12-3/TRBV12-4 many ASSGQLNSPLH
TRBV5-1 NA ASSLWRGPTDTQY
TRBV25-1 few ASSDWTGANYGYT
TRBV19 NA ASRKGATWNEQF
TRBV7-2 NA ASSLEGTNTQY
TRBV5-1 many ASSVGTGGYEQY
TRBV6-6 many ASSYTQQGKSKNIQY
TRBV29-1 NA SVETGLNTEAF
TRBV28 NA ASRNERETQY
TRBV6-2/TRBV6-3 few ASSYGRDRINEKLF
TRBV27 NA ASSLGWGQTSPETQY
TRBV6-6 few ASSPGGTEYSNQPQH
TRBV5-1 NA ASSVGQAGEQY
TRBV4-2 few ASSQPGLTYYGYT
TRBV7-9 NA ASSLSPVYEQY
TRBV5-1 NA ASSSLPPRSGGSYEAF
TRBV7-9 NA AIPPQGARSQETQY
TRBV6-6 few ASSSTINEQF
TRBV12-3/TRBV12-4 many ASSSGTGGYEQY
TRBV20-1 NA SARDGGRDTEAF
TRBV4-1 few ASSQVVGRGNTGELF
TRBV3-1 few ASSQPRDSLQETQY
TRBV6-1 NA ASSESGGYGYT
TRBV4-2 few ASREGGRYSNQPQH
TRBV12-3/TRBV12-4 NA ASRTSGGAAEQF
TRBV9 few ASSVGTGSIGEQY
TRBV28 NA ASSLYTFAPEETQY
TRBV4-2 few ASSQDTRGNQPQH
TRBV7-9 few ASSPRSGVLF
TRBV7-3 NA ASSLNGDGGNYGYT
TRBV4-1 NA ASSQEGSRQGTNSPLH
TRBV7-6 many ASSGQGSQPQH
TRBV19 NA ASSISVGNGYT
TRBV4-1 NA ASSPSQPLLGGYT
TRBV20-1 NA SARVPGSTGELI
TRBV19 few ASSTLGGSTEAF